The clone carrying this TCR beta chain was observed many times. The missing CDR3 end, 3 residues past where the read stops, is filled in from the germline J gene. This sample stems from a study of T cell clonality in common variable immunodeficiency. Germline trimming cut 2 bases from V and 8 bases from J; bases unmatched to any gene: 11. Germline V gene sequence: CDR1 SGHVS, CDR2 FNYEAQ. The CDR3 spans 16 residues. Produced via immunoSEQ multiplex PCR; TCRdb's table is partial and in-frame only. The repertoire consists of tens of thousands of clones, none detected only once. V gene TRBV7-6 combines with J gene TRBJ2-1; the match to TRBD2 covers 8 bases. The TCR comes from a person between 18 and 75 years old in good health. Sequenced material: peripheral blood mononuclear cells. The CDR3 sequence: CASSLTSGQRSDEQFF. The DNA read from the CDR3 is TGTGCCAGCAGCTTAACTAGCGGCCAACGGTCGGATGAG.